This T cell receptor beta chain was sequenced for a study of blood T cells in healthy people across ages. CDR1 MGHRA and CDR2 YSYEKL come from the germline V gene. The CDR3 sequence is 15 residues long. Sample-barcoded 5' priming and a J-beta primer mix drove a second PCR of roughly 6 to 12 cycles. At least 2.5 million CDR3-containing paired-end reads were obtained per sample. MiXCR, run by TCRdb on the 5' RACE reads, gives a single entry per CDR3 protein. Of just under 550,000 distinct CDR3 sequences listed, around 24% are singletons. This sample also appeared in a second study, on T cells of mothers and their children. This second study notes: Every mother supplied over 9 million TCR beta CDR3 reads and every child several million. For unrelated pairs as for related ones, thymic selection shapes TCR recombination output similarly.

The sequenced sample consisted of blood. The gene calls are TRBV4-1 and TRBJ2-5, with D possibly TRBD2 on 6 matching bases. TRBJ2-7 explains the end of the DNA better; the J call may be wrong. The TCR originated in a boy aged 5-17 years in good health. CDR3 loop: CASSQDKAGIYEQYF. DNA of the CDR3: TGCGCCAGCAGCCAAGATAAGGCGGGGATCTACGAGCAGTACTTC.